The 32 T cell receptor beta chains below were found in one sample sequenced in a study of T-cell reconstitution after alpha-beta-depleted transplantation in children. Unique molecular identifiers were incorporated when the TCRbeta library was constructed. TCRdb called the PCR reads again in MiXCR, with one record for every CDR3 protein. The sample carries a few hundred thousand distinct CDR3 sequences, 43% recorded once. The input for sequencing was PBMCs, taken before TCRalphabeta/CD19-depleted stem cell transplant. The receptors originated from a girl aged 2-9 years with aplastic anemia, due to receive a stem cell transplant.

V gene TRBV12-5 combines with J gene TRBJ2-7, with D possibly called TRBD1 or TRBD2 (7 bases each). Germline-derived CDR1 and CDR2 are LGHNT and FRNRAP. The CDR3 runs to 15 residues. The germline V and J ends were trimmed by 8 bases and 4 bases, with 21 bases remaining between them. CDR3 sequence reads: CASSLQGEGPYEQYF. The CDR3 DNA is TGTGCTAGTTCCCTCCAGGGGGAGGGTCCTTACGAGCAGTACTTC.

This chain joins TRBV29-1 and TRBJ2-3, with D perhaps TRBD1 (5 bases). There are 14 residues in the CDR3. The germline gives CDR1 SQVTM, CDR2 ANQGSEA. V lost 2 bases to trimming and J lost 1 base, with 10 bases between them. The CDR3 is CSVEKMGRTDTQYF. CDR3 nucleotide sequence: TGCAGCGTTGAAAAGATGGGGCGCACAGATACGCAGTATTTT.

This clonotype showed up just a few times. The chain joins TRBV28 to TRBJ2-1, with 7 bases matching TRBD2. The germline V gene encodes CDR1 MDHEN and CDR2 SYDVKM. V lost 0 bases, J lost 9 bases, and 11 bases stayed unmatched. The CDR3 consists of 16 residues. The CDR3 nucleotides read TGTGCCAGCAGTTTATGGGGGGGAGGGCCTGAATGTGAGCAGTTCTTC. Its translation: CASSLWGGGPECEQFF. The variable domain in full, with the rest retrieved from reference TRBV28 and TRBJ2-1, is DVKVTQSSRYLVKRTGEKVFLECVQDMDHENMFWYRQDPGLGLRLIYFSYDVKMKEKGDIPEGYSVSREKKERFSLILESASTNQTSMYLCASSLWGGGPECEQFFGPGTRLTVL.

CDR3 sequence reads: CSVRGGDSLYGYTF. The CDR3 bases are TGCAGCGTCCGAGGTGGGGACAGTCTCTATGGCTACACCTTC. This chain links TRBV29-1 with TRBJ1-2, with TRBD1 matching 7 bases. This CDR3 contains 14 residues. The ends lost 6 bases at V and 4 bases at J; junction bases unmatched: 11. Germline CDR1 reads SQVTM; CDR2 reads ANQGSEA.

This clonotype was seen ten or more times. The rearrangement links TRBV5-1 to TRBJ2-5, with TRBD1 matching over 7 bases. Germline loops: CDR1 SGHRS, CDR2 YFSETQ. This CDR3 is built from 16 residues. Trimming removed 6 bases from V and 1 base from J; junction bases left unmatched: 12. CDR3 bases: TGCGCCAGCAAAAACCGACCAGGGACAGCCCAAGAGACCCAGTACTTC. Its protein product is CASKNRPGTAQETQYF.

This clonotype was observed at least ten times. V is TRBV29-1 and J is TRBJ2-1; no definite D call. Germline V gene data show CDR1 as SQVTM and CDR2 as ANQGSEA. This CDR3 has 15 residues. V lost 3 bases to trimming and J lost 6 bases, with 18 bases between them. The CDR3 nucleotides read TGCAGCGTTGAGGGCGCCCCCAGGTCAACCAATGAGCAGTTCTTC. Amino acid sequence: CSVEGAPRSTNEQFF.

This clonotype was seen a handful of times. This rearrangement joins TRBV12-3 or TRBV12-4 to TRBJ1-2, with 7 bases that match TRBD1. The CDR3 contains 14 residues. J gave up 7 bases and V 3 bases, and 8 bases lay outside the gene matches. The CDR3 nucleotides are TGTGCCAGCAGTTTCGCCGGGACAGTACGTGGCTACACCTTC. Protein product: CASSFAGTVRGYTF.

The CDR3 DNA reads TGTGCCAGCAACGGGGGCCCCGGCACCGGGGAGCTGTTTTTT. As protein: CASNGGPGTGELFF. The chain employs TRBV7-2 and TRBJ2-2; TRBD1 or TRBD2 may be the D gene (6 bases each). Trimming took off 7 bases at V and 4 bases at J, with 13 bases between the two ends. The CDR3 is 14 amino acids. Germline CDR1 SGHTA, CDR2 FQGNSA.

Many counts were recorded for this clonotype. The genes are TRBV20-1 and TRBJ2-7; the D call may be TRBD1 or TRBD2 (6 bases each). The CDR3 contains 12 residues. Trimming removed 3 bases at V and 7 bases at J, with 13 bases between. Germline lookup yields CDR1 DFQATT and CDR2 SNEGSKA (reference sequence). The CDR3 DNA follows: TGCAGTGCTAGGGGTTTAGGGGGGGAGCAGTACTTC. It translates to CSARGLGGEQYF.

The genes are TRBV4-2 and TRBJ2-7; D possibly corresponds to TRBD1 (6 bases). Trimming shortened V by 0 bases and J by 0 bases, and 9 bases separated the two germline ends. Germline CDR1 is LGHNA and CDR2 is YNFKEQ. The length of the CDR3 is 15 residues. CDR3 nucleotides: TGTGCCAGCAGCCAAGACCAGGGGCCCTCCTACGAGCAGTACTTC. Amino acids: CASSQDQGPSYEQYF.

This clonotype appeared many times. This rearrangement joins TRBV5-1 to TRBJ1-1; 7 nucleotides line up with TRBD1. CDR1 SGHRS and CDR2 YFSETQ come from the germline V gene. The CDR3 loop spans 15 amino acids. J gave up 6 bases and V 0 bases, and 8 bases lay outside the gene matches. The CDR3 spells CASSLAPSQGSEAFF. DNA for the CDR3: TGCGCCAGCAGCTTGGCACCTTCACAGGGGTCTGAAGCTTTCTTT. Complete variable domain (other parts from reference TRBV5-1 and TRBJ1-1): KAGVTQTPRYLIKTRGQQVTLSCSPISGHRSVSWYQQTPGQGLQFLFEYFSETQRNKGNFPGRFSGRQFSNSRSEMNVSTLELGDSALYLCASSLAPSQGSEAFFGQGTRLTVV.

The chain has TRBV15 and TRBJ1-2; 7 positions agree with TRBD1. CDR3 length: 17 amino acids. CDR1 and CDR2 from the germline V gene are LNHNV and YYDKDF (reference sequence). Germline trimming cut 3 bases from V and 4 bases from J; bases unmatched to any gene: 14. The CDR3 protein is CATSRGNTGADGYGYTF. The CDR3 nucleotides read TGTGCCACCAGCAGGGGGAACACAGGGGCAGACGGCTATGGCTACACCTTC.

In its sample, this clonotype was seen many times. The V gene is TRBV5-1, the J gene TRBJ1-1, with 9 bases lining up with TRBD1. Trimming cost V 2 bases and J 5 bases; bases outside gene matches: 4. Looked up from germline, CDR1 is SGHRS and CDR2 is YFSETQ. CDR3 length equals 14 residues. In DNA form, the CDR3 reads TGCGCCAGCAGCTTCGGACAGGGGAGGACTGAAGCTTTCTTT. Protein product: CASSFGQGRTEAFF.

The J gene is TRBJ2-3, the V gene TRBV20-1, with 8 bases that match TRBD1. CDR1 is DFQATT, CDR2 SNEGSKA, per germline (reference sequence). This CDR3 contains 17 residues. After removal of 0 bases from V and 2 bases from J, the junction contained 10 bases not matched to a gene. The CDR3 DNA sequence: TGCAGTGCTAGAGACGACAGGGGACCTACTTACACAGATACGCAGTATTTT. Amino acid sequence: CSARDDRGPTYTDTQYF.

In its sample, this clonotype was seen once. The chain uses TRBV5-5 and TRBJ2-7; D unresolved. The CDR3 covers 15 residues. Germline V gives CDR1 SGHKS, CDR2 YYEKEE (reference sequence). Trimming shortened V by 1 base and J by 1 base, and 12 bases separated the two germline ends. The chain's CDR3 is CASSLRPALSYEQYF. The CDR3 bases are TGTGCCAGCAGCTTGAGGCCAGCTTTATCCTACGAGCAGTACTTC.

The V gene is TRBV3-1, the J gene TRBJ1-6; 8 nucleotides match TRBD1. Trimming at V came to 3 bases and at J to 7 bases, leaving 8 bases not matched to a gene. CDR1 is LGHDT, CDR2 YNNKEL, per germline (reference sequence). The CDR3 sequence is 16 residues long. CDR3 sequence reads: CASSHDRGEINSPLHF. CDR3 bases: TGTGCCAGCAGCCACGACAGGGGAGAAATCAATTCACCCCTCCACTTT.

At least ten counts were recorded for this clonotype. The gene calls are TRBV12-3 or TRBV12-4 and TRBJ2-3; D not resolved. The CDR3 totals 13 residues. The ends were cut back, 4 bases at V and 3 bases at J, with 8 bases in the middle. The CDR3 coding sequence is TGTGCCAGCAGTTGGAGTGGGACAGATACGCAGTATTTT. Protein sequence: CASSWSGTDTQYF.

This chain connects TRBV20-1 to TRBJ1-5; the D gene is possibly TRBD1 (6 bases). The germline CDR1 and CDR2 sequences are DFQATT and SNEGSKA (reference sequence). The length of the CDR3 is 13 residues. The V and J ends lost 6 bases and 6 bases respectively, with 15 bases between them. The CDR3 DNA sequence: TGCAGTGCCGATACAGGGCCGGGTCAGCCCCAGCATTTT. This sequence encodes CSADTGPGQPQHF.

This rearrangement joins TRBV29-1 to TRBJ2-3, with D tentatively TRBD1 (5 bases). Trimming removed 4 bases from V and 7 bases from J, with 12 bases in between. The CDR3 contains 12 residues. CDR1 is SQVTM and CDR2 is ANQGSEA in the germline V gene. In DNA, the CDR3 is TGCAGCGTTGGACAGTTTGTCAATACGCAGTATTTT. It translates to CSVGQFVNTQYF.

V gene TRBV5-1 combines with J gene TRBJ1-6, with 8 bases identical to TRBD1. Per germline, CDR1 SGHRS and CDR2 YFSETQ. V dropped 3 bases and J dropped 6; count of bases not matched to a gene: 5. The CDR3 runs to 15 residues. This chain's CDR3 is CASSSRTGGNSPLHF. The DNA for the CDR3 is TGCGCCAGCAGCTCCCGAACAGGGGGTAATTCACCCCTCCACTTT.

This clonotype was detected many times. J is TRBJ2-3 and V is TRBV5-1; D remains unclear. Trimming removed 0 bases at V and 2 bases at J, with 10 bases between. CDR3 length equals 15 residues. The germline CDR1 and CDR2 sequences are SGHRS and YFSETQ. The CDR3: CASSLGVLVTDTQYF. The CDR3 bases are TGCGCCAGCAGCTTGGGGGTTCTTGTCACAGATACGCAGTATTTT.

The rearrangement uses TRBV27 and TRBJ1-2; 9 nucleotides agree with TRBD1. The CDR3 covers 13 residues. Germline values: CDR1 MNHEY, CDR2 SMNVEV (reference sequence). V was pared by 4 bases and J by 8 bases, with 5 bases of the junction left unmatched. The CDR3 region has the DNA TGTGCCAGCAGTTCCTGGACAGGGGAGGGCTACACCTTC. This encodes CASSSWTGEGYTF.

This clonotype was seen ten or more times. The gene calls are TRBV4-1 and TRBJ2-3; D is undetermined. Trimming stripped 4 bases from V and 5 bases from J, with 13 bases between. The CDR3 spans 14 residues. In germline, CDR1 is MGHRA, CDR2 YSYEKL. The CDR3 here is CASSRVGGVDTQYF. The DNA for the CDR3 is TGCGCCAGCAGCCGCGTCGGTGGGGTAGATACGCAGTATTTT.

The rearrangement links TRBV28 to TRBJ2-7; D unclear. The CDR3 is 16 amino acids. V lost 5 bases to trimming and J lost 2 bases, with 19 bases between them. CDR1 and CDR2 from the germline V gene are MDHEN and SYDVKM. The CDR3 DNA is TGTGCCAGCAGTCCGGTTTCGTCTGAGAGGCCCTACGAGCAGTACTTC. It yields the protein CASSPVSSERPYEQYF.

This clonotype was picked up many times. The V and J genes are TRBV7-2 and TRBJ2-5; 7 positions agree with TRBD2. The CDR3 length is 16 residues. The J segment lost 2 bases and the V segment lost 1 base, leaving 7 bases of the junction unmatched. The germline CDR1 and CDR2 sequences are SGHTA and FQGNSA. CDR3 protein: CASSLGGSVGQETQYF. The CDR3 bases are TGTGCCAGCAGCTTAGGCGGGAGTGTGGGTCAAGAGACCCAGTACTTC.

This clonotype appeared a single time. This chain uses TRBV30 with TRBJ2-2; D is undetermined. The germline gives CDR1 GTSNPN, CDR2 SVGIG (reference sequence). The ends were cut back, 4 bases at V and 5 bases at J, with 5 bases in the middle. The CDR3 length is 11 residues. The CDR3 nucleotides read TGTGCCTGGATGGGGACCGGGGAGCTGTTTTTT. Protein sequence: CAWMGTGELFF.

The chain employs TRBV12-3 or TRBV12-4 and TRBJ1-5, with unresolved D. There are 14 residues in the CDR3. Between the trimmed V and J ends, which lost 1 base and 1 base, there was a span of 5 bases. CDR3 sequence reads: CASSLVESNQPQHF. The DNA for the CDR3 is TGTGCCAGCAGTTTAGTTGAAAGCAATCAGCCCCAGCATTTT.

V gene TRBV14 combines with J gene TRBJ2-5, with D possibly called TRBD1 or TRBD2 (5 bases each). V was clipped by 4 bases and J by 0 bases, with 15 bases between them. Germline V gene lookup returns CDR1 SGHDN and CDR2 FVKESK. The CDR3 contains 16 residues. The CDR3 bases are TGTGCCAGCAGCCGACAGAGCGGTCATTACCAAGAGACCCAGTACTTC. Its translation: CASSRQSGHYQETQYF.

A single count supports this clonotype. CDR3 region: CASSPARGTARTDTQYF. The CDR3, as DNA: TGTGCCAGCAGTCCAGCTAGGGGGACAGCTCGCACAGATACGCAGTATTTT. The chain joins TRBV27 to TRBJ2-3; the match to TRBD1 covers 7 bases. V trimming: 5 bases; J trimming: 1 base; junction bases outside the gene matches: 12. The CDR3 has 17 residues. Germline V gene data show CDR1 as MNHEY and CDR2 as SMNVEV (reference sequence).

This clonotype was detected only a few times. V and J are TRBV6-2 or TRBV6-3 and TRBJ2-1; 10 bases fit TRBD2. V shed 6 bases and J 10 bases; nucleotides not matched to a gene: 12. Germline V gene data show CDR1 as MNHEY and CDR2 as SVGEGT. This CDR3 region has 15 residues. The CDR3 DNA sequence: TGTGCCAGCAGCCAAGAGCGGGGGGGCCGGGCGGAGCAGTTCTTC. Its protein is CASSQERGGRAEQFF.

This clonotype showed up just a few times. The chain uses TRBV12-3 or TRBV12-4 and TRBJ1-2, with D possibly matching TRBD1 (6 bases). The CDR3 sequence is 13 residues long. Between the trimmed V and J ends, which lost 3 bases and 5 bases, there was a span of 10 bases. In nucleotides, the CDR3 is TGTGCCAGCAGTTTTGGCAGGGGTTATGGCTACACCTTC. It specifies CASSFGRGYGYTF.

This clonotype was seen only a few times. J is TRBJ2-7 and V is TRBV6-1; D could derive from TRBD1 or TRBD2 (5 bases each). Per the germline V gene, CDR1 is MNHNS and CDR2 is SASEGT. Trimming shortened V by 8 bases and J by 6 bases, and 20 bases separated the two germline ends. This CDR3 has 14 amino acids. CDR3 DNA: TGTGCCAGCGCCGGGACCCTCTTCAGCCGCGAGCAGTACTTC. As protein: CASAGTLFSREQYF.